These 17 T cell receptor beta chains came from one sample sequenced in a study of T cell responses to AZD1222 COVID-19 vaccine. Profiling relied on immunoSEQ multiplex PCR, and the TCRdb table lists in-frame clones only, not all of them. The sample consists of tens of thousands of clones, around 90% of them appearing once. The material sequenced was peripheral blood, taken on day 0 of AZD1222 vaccination. The receptors here all came from an adult in good health.

The chain recombines TRBV7-2 with TRBJ2-5; 8 bases align to TRBD1. Trimming at V came to 5 bases and at J to 4 bases, leaving 6 bases not matched to a gene. Germline assignment: CDR1 SGHTA and CDR2 FQGNSA. The CDR3 totals 14 residues. CDR3 bases: TGTGCCAGCAGCGCAACAGGGGGTATAGAGACCCAGTACTTC. Translation gives CASSATGGIETQYF.

The chain carries TRBV27 and TRBJ2-7; D gene ambiguous. The CDR3 spans 18 residues. CDR1 and CDR2 (germline): MNHEY, SMNVEV (reference sequence). Trimming removed 3 bases from V and 0 bases from J, with 21 bases in between. The CDR3 spells CASSLKPHWDRNSYEQYF. The CDR3 DNA sequence: TGTGCCAGCAGTTTGAAACCCCACTGGGATCGGAACTCCTACGAGCAGTACTTC.

Here the CDR3 reads CASSLAEVGDTEAFF. The CDR3 DNA sequence: TGTGCCAGCAGCTTAGCGGAGGTGGGGGATACTGAAGCTTTCTTT. This chain connects TRBV7-9 to TRBJ1-1; D might be TRBD1 (5 bases). CDR3 length: 15 amino acids. V was trimmed by 0 bases and J by 5 bases, leaving 13 bases between them. Germline assignment: CDR1 SEHNR and CDR2 FQNEAQ (reference sequence).

The V and J genes are TRBV6-2 or TRBV6-3 and TRBJ1-5; D may be TRBD1 (5 bases). The length of the CDR3 is 16 residues. Germline V gives CDR1 MNHEY, CDR2 SVGEGT. The ends were cut back, 6 bases at V and 3 bases at J, with 18 bases in the middle. CDR3 in DNA: TGTGCCAGCAGCCCTCACTGGGGACGGAACAATCAGCCCCAGCATTTT. It translates to CASSPHWGRNNQPQHF.

The chain employs TRBV7-3 and TRBJ1-3; no reliable D call. V lost 2 bases and J lost 0, with 20 bases in between. This CDR3 is built from 19 residues. Germline CDR1 and CDR2: SGHTA and FQGTGA. The CDR3 is CASSLCWKTVPSSGNTIYF. The CDR3 nucleotides read TGTGCCAGCAGCTTATGTTGGAAGACTGTACCCAGCTCTGGAAACACCATATATTTT.

V gene TRBV6-2 or TRBV6-3 combines with J gene TRBJ1-5; no reliable D call. Germline values: CDR1 MNHEY, CDR2 SVGEGT. The germline V and J ends were trimmed by 5 bases and 0 bases, with 11 bases remaining between them. CDR3 length: 15 amino acids. The CDR3 coding sequence is TGTGCCAGCAGTCCACAAGCTCATAGCAATCAGCCCCAGCATTTT. Protein product: CASSPQAHSNQPQHF.

This clone was seen only a few times. The DNA for the CDR3 is TGTGCCAGCAGCCAACAGGGGTGGACGACGAGAGATGAAAAACTGTTTTTT. Amino acids: CASSQQGWTTRDEKLFF. The chain combines TRBV3-1 (or the pseudogene TRBV3-2) with TRBJ1-4; tentative D call: TRBD1 (6 bases). This CDR3 is 17 amino acids long. The V gene lost 2 bases and the J gene lost 6 bases, with 19 bases spanning the gap. Germline V lookup: CDR1 LGHDT, CDR2 YNNKEL (reference sequence).

J is TRBJ2-3 and V is TRBV27, with 8 bases identical to TRBD2. This CDR3 spans 15 amino acids. The germline gives CDR1 MNHEY, CDR2 SMNVEV (reference sequence). The trim removed 5 bases at V and 4 bases at J, leaving 8 bases unmatched. This CDR3 reads CASSPSLAGPDTQYF. In DNA, the CDR3 is TGTGCCAGCAGTCCCTCCCTAGCGGGTCCAGATACGCAGTATTTT.

This clone was found once. The chain joins TRBV6-6 to TRBJ1-5; TRBD1 aligns across 7 bases. V was pared by 2 bases and J by 5 bases, with 6 bases of the junction left unmatched. There are 15 residues in the CDR3. CDR1 is MNHNY and CDR2 is SVGAGI in the germline V gene (reference sequence). The CDR3 nucleotides read TGTGCCAGCAGTTACCCGACAGGGCAGGATCAGCCCCAGCATTTT. It translates to CASSYPTGQDQPQHF.

This chain joins TRBV27 and TRBJ2-5; TRBD2 matches at 7 bases. V was pared by 6 bases and J by 5 bases, with 12 bases of the junction left unmatched. The CDR3 covers 15 residues. The germline V gene has CDR1 MNHEY and CDR2 SMNVEV (reference sequence). The CDR3 is CASRFFSGSRETQYF. Written as DNA, the CDR3 is TGTGCCAGCAGGTTTTTTAGCGGGTCGAGGGAGACCCAGTACTTC.

This clone has a single count. The chain carries TRBV11-3 and TRBJ1-1; 7 nucleotides align to TRBD1. The germline V gene encodes CDR1 SGHNT and CDR2 YENEEA. The CDR3 length is 14 residues. V shed 5 bases, J shed 0 bases, and the junction held 3 bases outside the gene matches. CDR3 protein: CASSETGLNTEAFF. In DNA, the CDR3 is TGTGCCAGCAGCGAGACAGGGTTGAACACTGAAGCTTTCTTT. The full variable domain, rest sourced from reference TRBV11-3 and TRBJ1-1, is EAGVVQSPRYKIIEKKQPVAFWCNPISGHNTLYWYLQNLGQGPELLIRYENEEAVDDSQLPKDRFSAERLKGVDSTLKIQPAELGDSAVYLCASSETGLNTEAFFGQGTRLTVV.

The V call is TRBV19, the J call TRBJ2-2; 8 positions match TRBD1. This CDR3 has 16 residues. CDR1 is LNHDA and CDR2 is SQIVND in the germline V gene (reference sequence). J was trimmed by 1 base and V by 7 bases; bases with no gene match: 8. The chain's CDR3 is CASILSGQVNTGELFF. The CDR3 nucleotides read TGTGCCAGTATCCTATCGGGACAGGTGAACACCGGGGAGCTGTTTTTT. Combining the CDR3 with reference TRBV19 and TRBJ2-2 gives the whole variable domain DGGITQSPKYLFRKEGQNVTLSCEQNLNHDAMYWYRQDPGQGLRLIYYSQIVNDFQKGDIAEGYSVSREKKESFPLTVTSAQKNPTAFYLCASILSGQVNTGELFFGEGSRLTVL.

This sequence joins TRBV2 and TRBJ2-1, with TRBD2 as a possible D gene (6 bases). V was clipped by 2 bases and J by 8 bases, with 7 bases between them. Per germline, CDR1 SNHLY and CDR2 FYNNEI. This CDR3 comprises 12 residues. As DNA, the CDR3 is TGTGCCAGCAGTGAACGGGGGTATGAGCAGTTCTTC. It specifies CASSERGYEQFF. Drawing the rest from reference TRBV2 and TRBJ2-1, the complete variable domain is EPEVTQTPSHQVTQMGQEVILRCVPISNHLYFYWYRQILGQKVEFLVSFYNNEISEKSEIFDDQFSVERPDGSNFTLKIRSTKLEDSAMYFCASSERGYEQFFGPGTRLTVL.

This chain links TRBV11-2 with TRBJ2-7; D may be TRBD2 (5 bases). The CDR3 has 11 amino acids. V shed 11 bases and J shed 3 bases, with 11 bases lying between them. Germline V CDR1 and CDR2: SGHAT, FQNNGV. The DNA of the CDR3 is TGTGCCCCGGCCGGGGTCTACGAGCAGTACTTC. This encodes CAPAGVYEQYF.

The rearrangement joins TRBV5-1 to TRBJ1-4; TRBD1 might be the D (5 bases). Germline values: CDR1 SGHRS, CDR2 YFSETQ. The CDR3 totals 14 residues. The germline V and J ends were trimmed by 4 bases and 4 bases, with 11 bases remaining between them. Written as DNA, the CDR3 is TGCGCCAGCAGCCCCCGGGACGGTAATGAAAAACTGTTTTTT. Protein sequence: CASSPRDGNEKLFF.

V and J are TRBV11-3 and TRBJ1-1, with D maybe TRBD1 (6 bases). Trimming took off 5 bases at V and 6 bases at J, with 13 bases between the two ends. Germline lookup yields CDR1 SGHNT and CDR2 YENEEA. The CDR3 runs 13 residues. As DNA, the CDR3 is TGTGCCAGCAGCCAGGAACAGGGCGCTGAAGCTTTCTTT. Translation: CASSQEQGAEAFF.

Written as DNA, the CDR3 is TGTGCCAGCAGGGAGGGGAGCGGCACAGATACGCAGTATTTT. Residues: CASREGSGTDTQYF. The chain recombines TRBV6-5 with TRBJ2-3; a weak D match, TRBD2 (6 bases). This CDR3 is built from 14 residues. The germline V and J ends were trimmed by 6 bases and 1 base, with 11 bases remaining between them. Germline lookup yields CDR1 MNHEY and CDR2 SVGAGI.